Listed below are T cell receptor beta chains from one sample, sequenced in a study of T-cell memory formation after mild COVID-19. Each CDR3 protein gets one entry after TCRdb re-called the 5' RACE reads with MiXCR. The sample records 150,000 to 200,000 distinct CDR3 sequences, 16% being singletons. Sequenced input: PBMCs or a T cell subset sorted from them (not recorded which). The receptors were gathered from an adult woman who had mild COVID-19 (a few samples of this study predate the infection). Cell type and time point are not known. Both conserved end residues are part of each CDR3. Fields, in order: D gene, J gene, clone size, V gene, CDR3 length, CDR3 protein, CDR3 DNA. The D gene is left open where the match is weak. Not every row has a clone size; where given, it reads once, few, many or a size class.

NA | TRBJ2-3 | NA | TRBV4-1 | 12 | CASSLLFDTQYF | TGCGCCAGCAGCCTTCTTTTCGATACGCAGTATTTT
NA | TRBJ2-2 | few | TRBV4-2 | 20 | CASSHPRRGSSSGDTGELFF | TGTGCCAGCAGCCACCCCAGGAGAGGATCGTCCTCGGGAGACACCGGGGAGCTGTTTTTT
NA | TRBJ1-6 | few | TRBV24-1 | 14 | CATSEGSLNSPLHF | TGTGCCACCAGTGAGGGGAGCCTCAATTCACCCCTCCACTTT
NA | TRBJ2-7 | many | TRBV20-1 | 11 | CSAGDWYEQYF | TGCAGTGCTGGGGACTGGTACGAGCAGTACTTC
NA | TRBJ1-5 | few | TRBV7-9 | 14 | CASSYNSPNQPQHF | TGTGCCAGCAGCTACAACTCTCCCAATCAGCCCCAGCATTTT
NA | TRBJ2-3 | many | TRBV5-1 | 14 | CASSPDQTTDTQYF | TGCGCCAGCAGCCCGGATCAAACGACAGATACGCAGTATTTT
NA | TRBJ2-2 | few | TRBV5-6 | 15 | CASSLGVGEAGELFF | TGTGCCAGCAGCTTGGGAGTCGGTGAGGCCGGGGAGCTGTTTTTT
NA | TRBJ2-7 | NA | TRBV5-7 | 14 | CASTPRRVTYEQYF | TGTGCCAGCACCCCCCGGCGGGTTACCTACGAGCAGTACTTC
TRBD2 | TRBJ2-7 | NA | TRBV5-1 | 16 | CASSTQPRGGRSEQYF | TGCGCCAGCAGCACCCAACCTCGGGGGGGCCGTTCCGAGCAGTACTTC
TRBD2 | TRBJ2-7 | NA | TRBV6-5 | 15 | CASSYSAGGSYEQYF | TGTGCCAGCAGTTACTCGGCGGGGGGATCCTACGAGCAGTACTTC
NA | TRBJ2-2 | few | TRBV7-9 | 13 | CASRAGVTGELFF | TGTGCCAGCCGAGCAGGGGTCACCGGGGAGCTGTTTTTT
TRBD1 | TRBJ1-1 | NA | TRBV5-5 | 13 | CASSFGQGGEAFF | TGTGCCAGCAGCTTTGGACAGGGCGGTGAAGCTTTCTTT
NA | TRBJ1-1 | few | TRBV12-3/TRBV12-4 | 15 | CASSLGFTGNTEAFF | TGTGCCAGCAGTTTAGGGTTCACTGGGAACACTGAAGCTTTCTTT
NA | TRBJ2-5 | few | TRBV11-3 | 13 | CASSLYGEETQYF | TGTGCCAGCAGCTTGTACGGAGAAGAGACCCAGTACTTC
NA | TRBJ2-5 | few | TRBV5-1 | 13 | CASSLLAEETQYF | TGCGCCAGCAGCTTACTAGCAGAAGAGACCCAGTACTTC
NA | TRBJ1-5 | NA | TRBV12-3/TRBV12-4 | 14 | CASSFSGFNQPQHF | TGTGCCAGCAGTTTTTCGGGATTCAATCAGCCCCAGCATTTT
TRBD1 | TRBJ1-2 | few | TRBV27 | 14 | CASSTRQGSYGYTF | TGTGCCAGCAGCACACGACAGGGCTCCTATGGCTACACCTTC
TRBD1 | TRBJ1-2 | few | TRBV6-5 | 13 | CASSHGQVNGYTF | TGTGCCAGCAGCCACGGACAGGTCAATGGCTACACCTTC
TRBD1 | TRBJ2-5 | NA | TRBV5-1 | 15 | CASSFGTETQETQYF | TGCGCCAGCAGCTTCGGGACAGAGACCCAAGAGACCCAGTACTTC
NA | TRBJ2-1 | few | TRBV6-6 | 12 | CASQGRYNEQFF | TGTGCCAGCCAGGGGAGGTACAATGAGCAGTTCTTC
TRBD1 | TRBJ1-5 | NA | TRBV6-1 | 13 | CASATGDNQPQHF | TGTGCCAGCGCGACAGGGGACAATCAGCCCCAGCATTTT
NA | TRBJ2-3 | few | TRBV25-1 | 15 | CASSEYGGATDTQYF | TGTGCCAGCAGTGAATACGGCGGAGCCACAGATACGCAGTATTTT
NA | TRBJ2-2 | few | TRBV7-3 | 13 | CASSFTSTGELFF | TGTGCCAGCAGCTTTACTAGCACCGGGGAGCTGTTTTTT
NA | TRBJ2-1 | NA | TRBV5-1 | 16 | CASSSPVGSWGNEQFF | TGCGCCAGCAGCTCGCCTGTGGGGAGTTGGGGCAATGAGCAGTTCTTC
TRBD2 | TRBJ2-2 | NA | TRBV7-6 | 17 | CASSTAGTTVGGGELFF | TGTGCCAGCAGCACGGCCGGGACTACCGTTGGGGGCGGGGAGCTGTTTTTT
TRBD2 | TRBJ2-7 | NA | TRBV3-1 | 14 | CASSWTRVSYEQYF | TGTGCCAGCAGCTGGACTAGAGTTTCCTACGAGCAGTACTTC
NA | TRBJ2-3 | NA | TRBV18 | 13 | CASSPDQADTQYF | TGTGCCAGCTCACCAGACCAAGCAGATACGCAGTATTTT
TRBD1 | TRBJ1-5 | NA | TRBV2 | 14 | CATSLQGDNQPQHF | TGTGCCACCAGTCTCCAGGGGGACAATCAGCCCCAGCATTTT
TRBD1 | TRBJ2-3 | NA | TRBV5-6 | 15 | CASSRTGTSTDTQYF | TGTGCCAGCAGTCGGACAGGGACTAGCACAGATACGCAGTATTTT
NA | TRBJ1-5 | NA | TRBV12-3/TRBV12-4 | 16 | CASSYMGQGMFQPQHF | TGTGCCAGCAGTTACATGGGCCAGGGTATGTTTCAGCCCCAGCATTTT
NA | TRBJ2-7 | many | TRBV20-1 | 15 | CSARNQGPALVKQYF | TGCAGTGCTAGGAACCAGGGGCCAGCGCTAGTGAAGCAGTACTTC
NA | TRBJ2-3 | many | TRBV20-1 | 16 | CSAPDKAGISTDTQYF | TGCAGTGCCCCAGATAAGGCGGGGATAAGCACAGATACGCAGTATTTT
NA | TRBJ1-1 | NA | TRBV29-1 | 15 | CSVSSRGRLNTEAFF | TGCAGCGTTTCAAGCAGGGGTCGTCTTAACACTGAAGCTTTCTTT
TRBD1 | TRBJ1-1 | NA | TRBV5-1 | 12 | CASSTTGVEAFF | TGCGCCAGCAGCACCACAGGGGTTGAAGCTTTCTTT
NA | TRBJ1-6 | few | TRBV7-3 | 15 | CASSSRGGSGSPLHF | TGTGCCAGCAGCTCGAGGGGGGGGTCCGGTTCACCCCTCCACTTT
NA | TRBJ2-2 | NA | TRBV6-5 | 14 | CASSYDGRGWELFF | TGTGCCAGCAGTTACGATGGCAGGGGCTGGGAGCTGTTTTTT
NA | TRBJ2-5 | NA | TRBV7-8 | 14 | CASSKAAGQETQYF | TGTGCCAGCAGCAAGGCCGCCGGGCAGGAGACCCAGTACTTC
TRBD1 | TRBJ1-1 | NA | TRBV5-1 | 14 | CASSLTGVDTEAFF | TGCGCCAGCAGCCTTACAGGGGTGGACACTGAAGCTTTCTTT
NA | TRBJ1-1 | few | TRBV4-3 | 15 | CASSQAGPLNTEAFF | TGCGCCAGCAGCCAAGCGGGACCCCTGAACACTGAAGCTTTCTTT
NA | TRBJ2-1 | NA | TRBV7-3 | 13 | CASSTGPYNEQFF | TGTGCCAGCAGTACAGGGCCCTACAATGAGCAGTTCTTC
NA | TRBJ2-7 | few | TRBV12-3/TRBV12-4 | 13 | CASSRDYTYEQYF | TGTGCCAGCAGCCGCGACTATACCTACGAGCAGTACTTC
NA | TRBJ2-1 | NA | TRBV6-2/TRBV6-3 | 16 | CASRQDRQALYNEQFF | TGTGCCAGCAGACAAGACCGACAGGCATTATACAATGAGCAGTTCTTC
TRBD2 | TRBJ2-3 | few | TRBV20-1 | 14 | CSCTSGGGTDTQYF | TGCAGTTGCACTTCGGGGGGGGGCACAGATACGCAGTATTTT
TRBD1 | TRBJ2-1 | few | TRBV12-3/TRBV12-4 | 16 | CASSLQPGQGFDEQFF | TGTGCCAGCAGTCTCCAACCGGGACAGGGTTTCGATGAGCAGTTCTTC
NA | TRBJ2-2 | few | TRBV3-1 | 14 | CASSQGADTGELFF | TGTGCCAGCAGCCAGGGGGCGGACACCGGGGAGCTGTTTTTT
NA | TRBJ2-1 | NA | TRBV21-1 | 18 | CASSLSSNRTLTYNEQFF | TGTGCCAGCAGCCTATCGTCAAACCGGACACTTACCTACAATGAGCAGTTCTTC
NA | TRBJ2-3 | few | TRBV7-3 | 13 | CASSLKMADTQYF | TGTGCCAGCAGCCTTAAAATGGCAGATACGCAGTATTTT